These 23 T cell receptor beta chains originate from one sample sequenced in a study of immune heterogeneity within non-small cell lung tumors. Samples each supplied around 600 ng of bulk tumor genomic DNA as template. Biopsies, several per primary tumor and spaced far apart, were collected during surgery. Curative operations were performed on patients who had untreated, newly diagnosed non-small cell lung cancer. Multiplex PCR (32 V and 13 J primers) was used to amplify the TCR beta CDR3. TCRdb analysed the multiplex PCR reads with MiXCR anew, one entry per CDR3 protein. This table holds over 10,000 distinct CDR3 sequences, around a fifth found once. Input material: lung tumor tissue. All receptors derive from a man between 60 and 70 years old with non-small cell lung cancer.

This clonotype has only a few counts. This chain connects TRBV14 to TRBJ1-3; D gene unclear. The CDR3 contains 15 residues. Trimming pared 4 bases from V and 0 bases from J, leaving 10 bases between. Germline-derived CDR1 and CDR2 are SGHDN and FVKESK. The CDR3 DNA follows: TGTGCCAGCAGCCCCGGACTGAGCTCTGGAAACACCATATATTTT. This translates into CASSPGLSSGNTIYF. Together with reference TRBV14 and TRBJ1-3, the CDR3 gives the full variable domain: EAGVTQFPSHSVIEKGQTVTLRCDPISGHDNLYWYRRVMGKEIKFLLHFVKESKQDESGMPNNRFLAERTGGTYSTLKVQPAELEDSGVYFCASSPGLSSGNTIYFGEGSWLTVV.

The rearrangement links TRBV10-3 to TRBJ1-1; a weak D match, TRBD1 (5 bases). The CDR3 sequence is 14 residues long. V lost 0 bases and J lost 1, with 6 bases in between. Germline values: CDR1 ENHRY, CDR2 SYGVKD. As DNA, the CDR3 is TGTGCCATCAGTGAGTCTAGGGGGAACACTGAAGCTTTCTTT. It yields the protein CAISESRGNTEAFF.

About this clonotype: With a much larger clone just one base away, this may be a read error. This rearrangement joins TRBV6-2 or TRBV6-3 to TRBJ2-7; TRBD1 matches 7 bases. Unmatched junction bases numbered 8, after V lost 7 bases and J lost 5 bases. CDR1 is MNHEY, CDR2 SVGEGT, per germline. This CDR3 has 13 residues. DNA of the CDR3: TGTGCCAGCACAGACAGGGCGTTCCACGAGCAGTACTTC. This sequence encodes CASTDRAFHEQYF.

This clonotype was observed a handful of times. The chain uses TRBV4-1 and TRBJ2-7; TRBD2 aligns across 8 bases. Losses at the gene ends were 0 bases for V and 5 bases for J; bases not matched to a gene: 9. The germline V gene encodes CDR1 MGHRA and CDR2 YSYEKL. The CDR3 totals 16 residues. CDR3 region: CASSQDTAGDVNEQYF. The CDR3 region has the DNA TGCGCCAGCAGCCAAGATACAGCGGGAGACGTCAACGAGCAGTACTTC.

This clonotype was seen a handful of times. Possible read error: a much larger clone is one base away. This sequence joins TRBV19 and TRBJ1-5; D is possibly TRBD1 (6 bases). CDR1 and CDR2 (germline): LNHDA, SQIVND (reference sequence). There are 17 residues in the CDR3. The V end lost 10 bases, the J end lost 2 bases, and 24 bases lay between the germline ends. In nucleotides, the CDR3 is TGTGCCACCCAGGGTGGGACAAGGGTTAGTCGCAATCAGCCCCAGCATTTT. This encodes CATQGGTRVSRNQPQHF.

The chain uses TRBV7-3 and TRBJ2-3, with 8 bases aligning to TRBD2. The CDR3 extends over 15 amino acids. Germline CDR1 and CDR2: SGHTA and FQGTGA. J gave up 3 bases and V 5 bases, and 7 bases lay outside the gene matches. In DNA form, the CDR3 reads TGTGCCAGCAGCCCAAAGCGGGAGCCGACAGATACGCAGTATTTT. This translates into CASSPKREPTDTQYF.

This clonotype was seen only a few times. The chain couples TRBV2 to TRBJ2-1; D might be TRBD2 (6 bases). Trimming shortened V by 6 bases and J by 5 bases, and 11 bases separated the two germline ends. This CDR3 contains 13 residues. Germline V gene data show CDR1 as SNHLY and CDR2 as FYNNEI. The CDR3 here is CASSDGEDNEQFF. The CDR3 nucleotides read TGTGCCAGCAGCGATGGGGAGGACAATGAGCAGTTCTTC.

This clonotype has more than one count but fewer than ten. This chain connects TRBV14 to TRBJ2-1; TRBD2 matches 11 bases. Unmatched junction bases numbered 5, after V lost 1 base and J lost 9 bases. Looked up from germline, CDR1 is SGHDN and CDR2 is FVKESK. This CDR3 is built from 15 residues. CDR3: CASSQVVAGGSEQFF. The CDR3 nucleotides are TGTGCCAGCAGCCAAGTGGTAGCGGGAGGGTCTGAGCAGTTCTTC.

This chain uses TRBV30 with TRBJ2-2, with D tentatively TRBD2 (5 bases). Germline V gene sequence: CDR1 GTSNPN, CDR2 SVGIG (reference sequence). The ends were cut back, 8 bases at V and 5 bases at J, with 15 bases in the middle. The CDR3 has 13 amino acids. CDR3 residues: CARGQFGTGELFF. CDR3 bases: TGTGCCCGGGGTCAGTTCGGAACCGGGGAGCTGTTTTTT.

This clonotype was observed once. The V call is TRBV7-8, the J call TRBJ2-1; 8 bases are a match to TRBD1. The trim removed 5 bases at V and 7 bases at J, leaving 10 bases unmatched. The V gene's germline CDR1 is SGHVS and CDR2 FQNEAQ. The CDR3 has 15 residues. Here the CDR3 DNA reads TGTGCCAGCAGCCCCTGGACAGGGAGTTCGAATGAGCAGTTCTTC. Translation: CASSPWTGSSNEQFF.

The rearrangement uses TRBV19 and TRBJ2-1, with 7 bases that match TRBD1. This CDR3 comprises 14 residues. In germline, CDR1 is LNHDA, CDR2 SQIVND (reference sequence). The J segment lost 6 bases and the V segment lost 5 bases, leaving 7 bases of the junction unmatched. The CDR3 nucleotides read TGTGCCAGTAGTGTTAGACAGGGTCGCAATGAGCAGTTCTTC. Residues: CASSVRQGRNEQFF.

This clonotype was seen a handful of times. CDR3: CATGRDYNEQFF. DNA of the CDR3: TGCGCCACCGGCCGCGATTACAATGAGCAGTTCTTC. This chain joins TRBV10-2 and TRBJ2-1, with unresolved D. This CDR3 has 12 amino acids. CDR1 is WSHSY and CDR2 is SAAADI in the germline V gene. V gave up 10 bases and J gave up 4 bases, with 11 bases separating them.

In its sample, this clonotype is medium-sized. V is TRBV9 and J is TRBJ1-1; the D is unclear. In germline, CDR1 is SGDLS, CDR2 YYNGEE. V was clipped by 1 base and J by 1 base, with 8 bases between them. This CDR3 comprises 14 residues. The CDR3 sequence: CASSVTSANTEAFF. The CDR3, as DNA: TGTGCCAGCAGCGTAACCTCAGCGAACACTGAAGCTTTCTTT.

The rearrangement links TRBV20-1 to TRBJ2-7; 7 bases are a match to TRBD1. This CDR3 comprises 17 residues. J lost 4 bases, V lost 0 bases, and 15 bases had no gene match. Per germline, CDR1 DFQATT and CDR2 SNEGSKA (reference sequence). This chain's CDR3 is CSARDDRDLLLVYEQYF. DNA of the CDR3: TGCAGTGCTAGAGATGACAGGGACCTTTTACTTGTATACGAGCAGTACTTC.

V usage is TRBV7-2 and J usage is TRBJ2-7, with D uncertain. CDR3 length: 14 amino acids. Trimming left V 2 bases short and J 3 bases short, with 11 bases between. Germline-derived CDR1 and CDR2 are SGHTA and FQGNSA. The CDR3 nucleotides read TGTGCCAGCAGCTTATTCCAAACCGACTACGAGCAGTACTTC. It encodes CASSLFQTDYEQYF.

This clonotype is labeled as large. The CDR3 DNA is TGTGCCTGGGGACTCCTCAATGAGCAGTTCTTC. Translation gives CAWGLLNEQFF. V and J are TRBV30 and TRBJ2-1; D may be TRBD2 (5 bases). The length of the CDR3 is 11 residues. V was pared by 5 bases and J by 6 bases, with 8 bases between. The germline CDR1 and CDR2 sequences are GTSNPN and SVGIG (reference sequence).

This chain connects TRBV6-2 or TRBV6-3 to TRBJ2-1; D possibly corresponds to TRBD1 (5 bases). Germline V gene lookup returns CDR1 MNHEY and CDR2 SVGEGT. The V gene lost 7 bases and the J gene lost 10 bases, with 17 bases spanning the gap. The CDR3 consists of 13 residues. The CDR3 here is CASISARVGEQFF. CDR3 DNA sequence: TGTGCCAGCATCTCCGCCAGGGTAGGGGAGCAGTTCTTC.

This clonotype came up a few times. The chain links TRBV9 to TRBJ2-1, with D possibly TRBD2 on 6 matching bases. Germline CDR1 reads SGDLS; CDR2 reads YYNGEE. Trimming stripped 4 bases from V and 2 bases from J, with 13 bases between. This CDR3 has 15 residues. In DNA form, the CDR3 reads TGTGCCAGCAGCATCAGCGGGCTGGCCTACAATGAGCAGTTCTTC. Its protein product is CASSISGLAYNEQFF. Combining the CDR3 with reference TRBV9 and TRBJ2-1 gives the whole variable domain DSGVTQTPKHLITATGQRVTLRCSPRSGDLSVYWYQQSLDQGLQFLIQYYNGEERAKGNILERFSAQQFPDLHSELNLSSLELGDSALYFCASSISGLAYNEQFFGPGTRLTVL.

The chain couples TRBV6-1 to TRBJ2-7; the match to TRBD2 covers 8 bases. The CDR3 runs 15 residues. Germline V gene sequence: CDR1 MNHNS, CDR2 SASEGT. The junction had 13 bases not matched to a gene; V was cut back by 6 bases and J by 6 bases. CDR3: CASRGGGSGAVEQYF. The CDR3 coding sequence is TGTGCCAGCAGGGGGGGTGGTAGCGGGGCCGTCGAGCAGTACTTC.

This clonotype was seen only a few times. The chain links TRBV3-1 to TRBJ2-7; no clear D. This CDR3 spans 14 amino acids. V lost 0 bases and J 6 bases, leaving 12 bases between the germline ends. The V gene's germline CDR1 is LGHDT and CDR2 YNNKEL (reference sequence). The CDR3 sequence is CASSQDWLLGEQYF. CDR3 DNA: TGTGCCAGCAGCCAAGACTGGCTATTGGGCGAGCAGTACTTC.

This clonotype is medium-sized. The genes are TRBV10-3 and TRBJ2-7, with D uncertain. The CDR3 is made up of 15 amino acids. Germline loops: CDR1 ENHRY, CDR2 SYGVKD. V lost 3 bases and J 0 bases, leaving 12 bases between the germline ends. The CDR3 here is CAISDHSASSYEQYF. The CDR3, as DNA: TGTGCCATCAGTGACCATTCCGCTAGCTCCTACGAGCAGTACTTC.

There are a few counts of this clonotype. The chain recombines TRBV5-6 with TRBJ1-2; D unclear. Germline-derived CDR1 and CDR2 are SGHDT and YYEEEE. The CDR3 length is 13 residues. The V and J ends lost 2 bases and 4 bases respectively, with 9 bases between them. The CDR3 loop reads CASSLVGSYGYTF. CDR3 sequence (DNA): TGTGCCAGCAGCTTAGTGGGGAGCTATGGCTACACCTTC. Full variable domain (missing parts from reference TRBV5-6 and TRBJ1-2): DAGVTQSPTHLIKTRGQQVTLRCSPKSGHDTVSWYQQALGQGPQFIFQYYEEEERQRGNFPDRFSGHQFPNYSSELNVNALLLGDSALYLCASSLVGSYGYTFGSGTRLTVV.

This chain joins TRBV2 and TRBJ2-3, with 10 bases fitting TRBD1. Germline CDR1 SNHLY, CDR2 FYNNEI. The CDR3 contains 15 residues. Trimming cost V 6 bases and J 4 bases; bases outside gene matches: 7. Here the CDR3 DNA reads TGTGCCAGCAGACTAGACAGGGGGCGGGCAGATACGCAGTATTTT. Its protein is CASRLDRGRADTQYF. Full variable domain (outside the CDR3, taken from reference TRBV2 and TRBJ2-3): EPEVTQTPSHQVTQMGQEVILRCVPISNHLYFYWYRQILGQKVEFLVSFYNNEISEKSEIFDDQFSVERPDGSNFTLKIRSTKLEDSAMYFCASRLDRGRADTQYFGPGTRLTVL.